This T cell receptor beta chain comes out of a study of blood T cell repertoires in COVID-19. Study context: Material from acute and convalescent COVID-19 was sourced from the United States, Italy and Spain. PBMCs, B-cell-depleted T cells, or T cells were the source of the cDNA or gDNA that made up the material.

The CDR3 extends over 15 amino acids. Trimming took 2 bases from V and 4 from J; bases not matched to a gene: 7. Germline lookup yields CDR1 SGHDT and CDR2 YYEEEE. In the original analysis: Estimated nucleated cell counts came from reference gene primer amplification. Here immunoSEQ multiplex PCR was the method, and the copy in TCRdb shows in-frame clones only, minus some. V, J and clone size were drawn from that table, and D and trimming were deduced from the DNA. The sample yields around 200,000 clones, more than 70% seen once. The source material was peripheral blood. The chain joins TRBV5-6 to TRBJ2-5; 8 nucleotides line up with TRBD1. The source of this sequence is a young man with active or convalescent COVID-19. As DNA, the CDR3 is TGTGCCAGCAGCTTCCCTACAGGGGGTCCAGAGACCCAGTACTTC. Amino acids: CASSFPTGGPETQYF.